The 12 T cell receptor beta chains below all came from one sample that was sequenced in a study of cytomegalovirus exposure and HLA in healthy donors. PCR was performed using 60 Vbeta and 13 Jbeta primers. Profiled with immunoSEQ multiplex PCR; TCRdb holds only in-frame clones, not every one. Altogether 83,000 or so clones are present, roughly 80% being singletons, with the ten largest covering 14% to 15%. Material for sequencing was PBMCs. Receptors were obtained from a woman aged 40 to 50 in good health and CMV-seropositive.

There are a few counts of this clone. The chain carries TRBV27 and TRBJ1-5; D not certain. Trimming took off 6 bases at V and 9 bases at J, with 12 bases between the two ends. The germline V gene encodes CDR1 MNHEY and CDR2 SMNVEV (reference sequence). This CDR3 spans 12 amino acids. This CDR3 reads CASSMGGGPQHF. The CDR3, as DNA: TGTGCCAGCAGCATGGGCGGAGGGCCCCAGCATTTT.

This chain joins TRBV28 and TRBJ2-2; D is possibly TRBD2 (5 bases). V shed 8 bases and J shed 5 bases, with 15 bases lying between them. Germline lookup yields CDR1 MDHEN and CDR2 SYDVKM. CDR3 length: 14 residues. CDR3 protein: CASLPGRLTGELFF. The CDR3 bases are TGTGCCAGCCTCCCCGGCAGACTAACCGGGGAGCTGTTTTTT.

The chain recombines TRBV6-4 with TRBJ1-1; weak D call: TRBD1 (6 bases). Germline-derived CDR1 and CDR2 are MRHNA and SNTAGT. V was shortened by 0 bases and J by 0 bases, with 17 bases between the two germline ends. CDR3 length: 18 amino acids. CDR3 loop: CASSDSSGHRDVNTEAFF. In DNA, the CDR3 is TGTGCCAGCAGTGACTCTAGTGGCCACAGGGATGTGAACACTGAAGCTTTCTTT.

V gene TRBV7-9 combines with J gene TRBJ2-5; D gene unclear. There are 16 residues in the CDR3. Germline assignment: CDR1 SEHNR and CDR2 FQNEAQ (reference sequence). V dropped 3 bases and J dropped 4 bases, with 18 bases sitting between them. The CDR3 sequence: CASSFLVARTPETQYF. DNA of the CDR3: TGTGCCAGCAGCTTTCTAGTAGCCCGAACGCCAGAGACCCAGTACTTC.

Note on this clone: Other nucleotide sequences in the sample specify the same CDR3. The genes are TRBV7-3 and TRBJ1-1, with 8 bases lining up with TRBD1. This CDR3 is built from 13 residues. Germline V gives CDR1 SGHTA, CDR2 FQGTGA. The J segment lost 4 bases and the V segment lost 4 bases, leaving 2 bases of the junction unmatched. This CDR3 reads CASSSGQGTEAFF. The CDR3, as DNA: TGTGCCAGCAGCTCCGGACAGGGCACTGAAGCTTTCTTT.

This clone was observed once. The chain has TRBV28 and TRBJ1-2, with D unresolved. Trimming took off 10 bases at V and 8 bases at J, with 20 bases between the two ends. Germline CDR1 MDHEN, CDR2 SYDVKM. CDR3 length equals 13 residues. CDR3 region: CATPQVAGNGYTF. The DNA of the CDR3 is TGTGCCACCCCCCAGGTAGCCGGGAACGGCTACACCTTC.

The V gene is TRBV9, the J gene TRBJ1-2, with D possibly TRBD1 on 5 matching bases. V was pared by 4 bases and J by 2 bases, with 12 bases between. The CDR3 has 14 amino acids. Per germline, CDR1 SGDLS and CDR2 YYNGEE. CDR3 loop: CASSRDFGNYGYTF. DNA of the CDR3: TGTGCCAGCAGCCGGGACTTCGGCAACTATGGCTACACCTTC.

V gene TRBV4-2 combines with J gene TRBJ1-1; D is uncertain. V was clipped by 0 bases and J by 3 bases, with 8 bases between them. The CDR3 consists of 14 residues. The germline gives CDR1 LGHNA, CDR2 YNFKEQ. The CDR3 sequence is CASSQDREDTEAFF. CDR3 nucleotides: TGTGCCAGCAGCCAAGATAGGGAGGACACTGAAGCTTTCTTT.

The V gene is TRBV14, the J gene TRBJ1-2; 9 bases map to TRBD1. In germline, CDR1 is SGHDN, CDR2 FVKESK. The CDR3 contains 14 residues. V dropped 1 base and J dropped 8; count of bases not matched to a gene: 5. CDR3 residues: CASSQGQGVWGYTF. CDR3 coding DNA: TGTGCCAGCAGCCAAGGACAGGGGGTATGGGGCTACACCTTC. Looking up the rest from reference TRBV14 and TRBJ1-2 gives the full variable domain: EAGVTQFPSHSVIEKGQTVTLRCDPISGHDNLYWYRRVMGKEIKFLLHFVKESKQDESGMPNNRFLAERTGGTYSTLKVQPAELEDSGVYFCASSQGQGVWGYTFGSGTRLTVV.

The chain combines TRBV7-9 with TRBJ1-5; D is ambiguous. Germline V gives CDR1 SEHNR, CDR2 FQNEAQ (reference sequence). This CDR3 is 13 amino acids long. V was trimmed by 0 bases and J by 11 bases, leaving 11 bases between them. The CDR3 bases are TGTGCCAGCAGCTTAGCATTGGGCAATTCCCAGCATTTT. It is translated as CASSLALGNSQHF.

The genes are TRBV9 and TRBJ1-1, with TRBD1 matching over 10 bases. This CDR3 is 18 amino acids long. The junction had 12 bases not matched to a gene; V was cut back by 4 bases and J by 0 bases. Germline CDR1 is SGDLS and CDR2 is YYNGEE. CDR3 loop: CASSPSPTGGPMNTEAFF. CDR3 nucleotides: TGTGCCAGCAGCCCTTCTCCGACAGGGGGCCCCATGAACACTGAAGCTTTCTTT.

This clone was detected a few times. The V and J genes are TRBV6-5 and TRBJ1-1; D may be TRBD1 (6 bases). The CDR3 spans 14 residues. The V end was cut by 9 bases, the J end by 4 bases, with 18 bases between. Germline values: CDR1 MNHEY, CDR2 SVGAGI. DNA of the CDR3: TGTGCCAGTCGTAGAGAAGGGGGAAGCACTGAAGCTTTCTTT. It encodes CASRREGGSTEAFF.